This T cell receptor beta chain was identified during a study of T cells in localized non-small cell lung cancer. Details on this clone: What it binds is not known.

Study outcomes and limitations: Heterogeneity is still possible, as just one tumor region was sequenced.

TCRdb keeps only in-frame clones here, not all; method: immunoSEQ multiplex PCR. The table lists tens of thousands of clones, 70% to 80% of them singletons. The CDR3 has 14 residues. J gave up 9 bases and V 5 bases, and 9 bases lay outside the gene matches. CDR1 MNHEY and CDR2 SMNVEV come from the germline V gene (reference sequence). Sequences were derived from PBMCs, sampled before any cancer treatment. The TCR comes from a woman aged 40 to 75 with stage II squamous cell lung carcinoma. V gene TRBV27 combines with J gene TRBJ2-1; 8 nucleotides match TRBD2. The CDR3 spells CASSTSGTSPEQFF. For the CDR3, the DNA is TGTGCCAGCAGTACTTCCGGGACTAGTCCTGAGCAGTTCTTC.